Below, one TCR beta chain is given with its context. Its antigen is as yet unknown. The CDR3 contains 12 residues. The germline V gene has CDR1 MDHEN and CDR2 SYDVKM. Trimming cost V 6 bases and J 6 bases, with 12 bases left between them. Clones were read by immunoSEQ multiplex PCR, and TCRdb kept only the in-frame ones, dropping some. The sample records around 300,000 clones, around 85% being singletons. The data originate from a study of cytomegalovirus exposure and HLA in healthy donors. Study overall: Later analysis reported that the approximately 120 validation repertoires shared the platform of the approximately 670 first-cohort repertoires.

The study, taken as a whole, reports: Most TCR sequences proved rare, with some public TCRs found in many donors. Researchers catalogued about 150 TCR beta chains as cytomegalovirus-associated.

This clonotype was sampled from a young woman in good health and CMV-seronegative. The sample taken for sequencing was PBMCs. The chain couples TRBV28 to TRBJ2-7; D not certain. CDR3 DNA sequence: TGTGCCAGCAGCCCCTTTGAGGCCGAGCAGTACTTC. Its protein product is CASSPFEAEQYF.